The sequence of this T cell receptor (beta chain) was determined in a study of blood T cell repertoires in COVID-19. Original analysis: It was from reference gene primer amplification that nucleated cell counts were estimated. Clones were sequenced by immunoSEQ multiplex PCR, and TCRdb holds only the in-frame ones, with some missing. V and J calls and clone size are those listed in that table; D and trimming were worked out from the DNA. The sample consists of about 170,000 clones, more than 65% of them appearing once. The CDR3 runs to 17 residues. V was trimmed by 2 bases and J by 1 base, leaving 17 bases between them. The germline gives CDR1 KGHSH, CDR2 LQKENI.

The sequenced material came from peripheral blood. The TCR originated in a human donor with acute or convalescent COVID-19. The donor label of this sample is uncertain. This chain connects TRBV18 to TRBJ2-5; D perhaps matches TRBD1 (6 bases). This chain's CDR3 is CASSPRQVGGIQETQYF. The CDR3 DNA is TGTGCCAGCTCACCAAGACAGGTTGGTGGGATCCAAGAGACCCAGTACTTC.